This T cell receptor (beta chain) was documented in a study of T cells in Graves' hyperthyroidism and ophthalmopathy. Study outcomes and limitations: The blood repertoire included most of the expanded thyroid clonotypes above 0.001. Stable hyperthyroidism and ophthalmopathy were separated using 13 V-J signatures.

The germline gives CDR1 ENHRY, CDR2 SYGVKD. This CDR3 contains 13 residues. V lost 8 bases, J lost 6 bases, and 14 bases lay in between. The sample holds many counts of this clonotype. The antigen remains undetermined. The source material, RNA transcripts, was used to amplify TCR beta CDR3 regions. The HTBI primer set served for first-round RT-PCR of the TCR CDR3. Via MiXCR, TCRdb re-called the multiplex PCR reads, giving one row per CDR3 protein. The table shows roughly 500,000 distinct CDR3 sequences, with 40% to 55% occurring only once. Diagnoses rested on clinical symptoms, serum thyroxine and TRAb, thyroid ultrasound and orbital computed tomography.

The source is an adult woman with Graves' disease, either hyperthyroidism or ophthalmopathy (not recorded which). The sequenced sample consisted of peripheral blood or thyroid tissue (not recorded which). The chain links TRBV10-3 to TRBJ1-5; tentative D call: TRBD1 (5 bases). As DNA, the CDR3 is TGTGCCATCGGAGAATCAGGGAGTCAGCCCCAGCATTTT. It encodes CAIGESGSQPQHF.